This T cell receptor beta chain stems from a study of blood T cell repertoires in COVID-19 (dated by TCRdb to 2020 to 2022). Regarding the study in general: Samples from collaborators originated in the United States, Italy and Spain and spanned both the acute and convalescent phases of COVID-19. The prospective study material was composed of cDNA or gDNA derived from T cells, B-cell-depleted T cells, or PBMCs. The dataset comprised deeply sampled blood TCRbeta repertoires from subjects exposed to, actively infected with, or recovered from COVID-19. The repertoires were released in a freely available public database intended as a resource for research on the immune response to SARS-CoV-2. Samples were obtained from the ongoing ImmuneRACE study (first 160 participants) and from over 1,000 subjects provided by 6 global collaborators. The sample metadata nearly always contained a de-identified subject ID, COVID-19 status, age in years and sex. Where available, HLA class I and class II types were obtained from metadata supplied by the sample provider rather than from assay-based typing.

Enrolling through a virtual design, the prospective study's participants ranged in age from roughly 18 to 95 years and lived across about two dozen United States geographic areas. In the prospective study, participants were assigned to cohorts based on the clinical history participants reported in a screening survey and a study questionnaire. Each participant in the prospective study had whole blood, serum and a nasopharyngeal or oropharyngeal swab collected by mobile phlebotomists. Participants in the prospective study had the option to provide additional blood draws and questionnaires over an approximately two-month period. Before DNA extraction, blood samples from the prospective study were shipped at room temperature or frozen. The germline V gene supplies CDR1 KGHSH and CDR2 LQKENI. Spanning cysteine to phenylalanine, the CDR3 consists of 14 amino acids. CDR3 DNA is the only sequence kept; it has 42 bases, read in frame from the first base. V loses 3 bases, J loses 4 bases, and the germline ends lie 12 bases apart.

The paper's findings and limits, for the study overall: The amount of clinical and demographic metadata varied by source and participant and was provided uncurated.

A single count supports this clone. Its recognized antigen is unknown. No quality values exist for individual bases; no much larger clone is one base distant. TCRbeta CDR3 regions were amplified from genomic DNA using the immunoSEQ Assay, a bias-controlled multiplex PCR. Processing in the source paper ran as follows. The number of nucleated cells in each sample was estimated from the amplification of reference gene primers within the assay. Sequence reads were collapsed and filtered to measure the absolute abundance of every unique TCRbeta CDR3 rearrangement. For each sample, productive Simpson clonality was calculated as the square root of Simpson's diversity index across productive rearrangements. As stored in TCRdb, this immuneACCESS dataset retains in-frame rearrangements with V and J assigned. A fraction of the clones does not appear; measured against another copy, unresolved V genes explain less than half of the discrepancy, and the remainder lacks a known reason. From that table come the V and J calls and clone size; the DNA was used to work out D and trimming. The sample yields approximately 180,000 clones; roughly 90% were counted once. The biggest ten clones account for around 1.2% of the sample.

This clonotype originated in a human donor with acute COVID-19. The donor label of this sample is uncertain. Sequencing input: PBMCs or T cells enriched from blood (not recorded which). The receptor chain draws on TRBV18 and TRBJ1-2; 6 matching bases give a weak D call of TRBD1. CDR3 loop: CASSPNRDGYGYTF. The DNA sequence reads TGTGCCAGCTCACCGAACAGGGATGGCTATGGCTACACCTTC.